This T cell receptor beta chain was captured by sequencing in a study of blood T cell repertoires in COVID-19. Only in-frame clones appear in the TCRdb table, and some are missing; sequencing was by immunoSEQ multiplex PCR. The table records some 380,000 clones, around 90% of them present only once. Germline loops: CDR1 SGHVS, CDR2 FQNEAQ. The CDR3 has 14 amino acids. V lost 1 base and J 7 bases, leaving 14 bases between the germline ends. This chain uses TRBV7-8 with TRBJ2-7, with a tentative D call TRBD2 (6 bases). Sequencing was done on a sample of PBMCs or T cells enriched from blood (not recorded which). This TCR was recovered from a woman in her thirties or forties with acute COVID-19. Here the CDR3 DNA reads TGTGCCAGCAGCTTAGAAGGCAGAAGCGGGGAGCAGTACTTC. Its translation: CASSLEGRSGEQYF.